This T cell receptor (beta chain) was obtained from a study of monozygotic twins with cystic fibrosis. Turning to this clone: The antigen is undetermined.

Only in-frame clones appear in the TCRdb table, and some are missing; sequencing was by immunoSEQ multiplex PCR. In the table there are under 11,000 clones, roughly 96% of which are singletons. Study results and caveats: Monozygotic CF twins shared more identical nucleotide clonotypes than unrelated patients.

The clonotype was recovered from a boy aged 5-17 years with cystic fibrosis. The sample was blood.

CDR3 sequence reads: CSVPSGGYEQYF. The DNA for the CDR3 is TGCAGCGTTCCTAGCGGGGGTTACGAGCAGTACTTC. The chain carries TRBV29-1 and TRBJ2-7, with 10 bases identical to TRBD2. Germline CDR1 and CDR2: SQVTM and ANQGSEA. V gave up 5 bases and J gave up 4 bases; unmatched junction bases: 2. The CDR3 has 12 amino acids.